A selection of T cell receptor beta chains follows, all from one sample in a study of blood T cell repertoires in COVID-19. Repertoires were generated with immunoSEQ multiplex PCR, while TCRdb's copy carries only in-frame clones and drops some. The repertoire holds about 270,000 clones, with 83% as singletons. What was sequenced was peripheral blood. The origin of the receptors is a woman in her forties or fifties who had recovered from COVID-19. CDR3s include the opening cysteine and the closing phenylalanine or tryptophan. A D gene is named only where the DNA matches it firmly. Rows may omit the clone size; those that give it use once, few, many or a size class.

>few|TRBV7-9|TRBJ1-5|TRBD1
TGTGCCAGCAGCTCCGGGACAGGGGAGAATCAGCCCCAGCATTTT
CASSSGTGENQPQHF
>-|TRBV29-1|TRBJ2-7|-
TGCAGCGTTGGGGGTATACAGGGCTACGAGCAGTACTTC
CSVGGIQGYEQYF
>-|TRBV7-9|TRBJ2-3|TRBD2
TGTGCCAGCAGCCAGGGACTAGCTCCCCCAGATACGCAGTATTTT
CASSQGLAPPDTQYF
>-|TRBV10-3|TRBJ2-2|-
TGTGCCATCAGTGAGTCTAAAACATTTACCGGGGAGCTGTTTTTT
CAISESKTFTGELFF
>-|TRBV19|TRBJ1-5|-
TGTGCCAGTAGTATAGGAAACGAGCAGCATTTT
CASSIGNEQHF
>-|TRBV5-4|TRBJ2-1|-
TGTGCCAGCAGTGGGGGGAGCAATGAGCAGTTCTTC
CASSGGSNEQFF
>-|TRBV28|TRBJ1-6|TRBD1
TGTGCCAGCAGTCCCCAAGACAGGGTAGCGTCACCCCTCCACTTT
CASSPQDRVASPLHF
>-|TRBV30|TRBJ2-5|TRBD1
TGTGCCTGGAGTACAGGGGGAGAGACCCAGTACTTC
CAWSTGGETQYF
>few|TRBV28|TRBJ2-1|TRBD2
TGTGCCAGCAGTGGACTAGCGGGCGGGTGGTTAGACAATGAGCAGTTCTTC
CASSGLAGGWLDNEQFF
>once|TRBV2|TRBJ1-5|TRBD1
TGTGCCAGCAGTCCCACAGGGGGGACCCAGCATTTT
CASSPTGGTQHF
>-|TRBV28|TRBJ1-2|TRBD1
TGTGCCAGCAGTCCCCCCCAGGGGGGCACGTATGGCTACACCTTC
CASSPPQGGTYGYTF
>-|TRBV5-1|TRBJ2-5|-
TGCGCCAGCAAGACAGACGCTTGGGAGACCCAGTACTTC
CASKTDAWETQYF
>-|TRBV28|TRBJ2-3|TRBD2
TGTGCCAGCAGTAGACTAGCGGAAACAGATACGCAGTATTTT
CASSRLAETDTQYF
>-|TRBV11-2|TRBJ2-1|TRBD2
TGTGCCAGCAGCATGTTACTAGCGGGAGATGGGTCCTACAATGAGCAGTTCTTC
CASSMLLAGDGSYNEQFF
>-|TRBV6-2/TRBV6-3|TRBJ1-2|TRBD1
TGTGCCAGCAGTTACACCCGGGGACAGGTCTATGGCTACACCTTC
CASSYTRGQVYGYTF
>-|TRBV7-2|TRBJ2-2|-
TGTGCCAGCAGCCCACCCGGCACCGGGGAGCTGTTTTTT
CASSPPGTGELFF
>-|TRBV5-4|TRBJ2-2|-
TGTGCCAGCAGCTTGGGAGGGTTCGGCACCGGGGAGCTGTTTTTT
CASSLGGFGTGELFF
>-|TRBV5-4|TRBJ1-6|-
TGTGCCAGCAGCGTAATGACAGGTGGCTATAATTCACCCCTCCACTTT
CASSVMTGGYNSPLHF